This T cell receptor beta chain is from a study of T cell changes during pregnancy in multiple sclerosis. Profiling relied on immunoSEQ multiplex PCR, and the TCRdb table lists in-frame clones only, not all of them. The sample consists of about 75,000 clones, around 90% of them appearing once. Germline V CDR1 and CDR2: SGHRS, YFSETQ. The CDR3 has 15 residues. With 1 base removed from V and 2 bases from J, the gap between germline ends came to 13 bases. This rearrangement joins TRBV5-1 to TRBJ2-7, with D possibly matching TRBD2 (5 bases). This specimen consisted of peripheral blood, obtained in the first trimester of pregnancy. The sequence was collected from a female donor in good health, enrolled as a control in a pregnancy study. CDR3: CASSLTATGTYEQYF. The CDR3 DNA is TGCGCCAGCAGCTTGACAGCCACGGGGACCTACGAGCAGTACTTC.